Presented here are 20 T cell receptor beta chains from one specimen sequenced in a study of shared clonotypes between healthy human individuals. Repertoires were generated with immunoSEQ multiplex PCR, while TCRdb's copy carries only in-frame clones and drops some. The sample includes about 1.1 million clones, roughly 77% seen only once; the top ten take 0.85% to 1%. Sequencing was done on a sample of memory CD4+ T cells from PBMCs. Subset of the sample: CD45RA-negative fraction. These receptors originate from a man in his late teens or twenties in good health. Some clones in this sample may be carry-over from other donors' samples.

The CDR3 protein is CASSFVTNQPQHF. CDR3 in DNA: TGTGCCAGCAGCTTCGTGACAAATCAGCCCCAGCATTTT. The gene calls are TRBV5-5 and TRBJ1-5; no firm D call. The CDR3 runs 13 residues. Trimming took off 2 bases at V and 4 bases at J, with 7 bases between the two ends. Germline CDR1 is SGHKS and CDR2 is YYEKEE (reference sequence).

The chain joins TRBV6-5 to TRBJ1-4, with TRBD1 matching over 7 bases. V dropped 6 bases and J dropped 6; count of bases not matched to a gene: 7. This CDR3 comprises 14 residues. The germline V gene has CDR1 MNHEY and CDR2 SVGAGI. CDR3 residues: CASSQGQSDEKLFF. CDR3 DNA sequence: TGTGCCAGCAGCCAGGGACAGTCGGATGAAAAACTGTTTTTT.

The gene calls are TRBV4-1 and TRBJ2-3; possibly TRBD2 for D (5 bases). Germline V CDR1 and CDR2: MGHRA, YSYEKL. V was pared by 1 base and J by 0 bases, with 5 bases between. CDR3 size: 14 residues. Here the CDR3 DNA reads TGCGCCAGCAGCCAAGGACTAAGCACAGATACGCAGTATTTT. Its protein is CASSQGLSTDTQYF.

The rearrangement links TRBV5-1 to TRBJ2-7; 7 bases align to TRBD2. The J segment lost 1 base and the V segment lost 0 bases, leaving 7 bases of the junction unmatched. Germline V CDR1 and CDR2: SGHRS, YFSETQ. CDR3 length: 16 amino acids. Here the CDR3 reads CASSLGSAAGSYEQYF. For the CDR3, the DNA is TGCGCCAGCAGCTTGGGGTCAGCAGCGGGATCCTACGAGCAGTACTTC.

This clone came up once. The rearrangement links TRBV2 to TRBJ2-7; 11 bases are shared with TRBD2. From germline, CDR1 is SNHLY and CDR2 FYNNEI. V was clipped by 4 bases and J by 3 bases; unmatched bases: 8. This CDR3 comprises 16 residues. The CDR3 region has the DNA TGTGCCAGCAGTGTCGCCTCCGGGACTAGCGGCTACGAGCAGTACTTC. Translation: CASSVASGTSGYEQYF.

This sequence joins TRBV7-9 and TRBJ2-2; TRBD1 might be the D (5 bases). The germline V gene has CDR1 SEHNR and CDR2 FQNEAQ (reference sequence). The CDR3 sequence is 14 residues long. The ends were cut back, 2 bases at V and 7 bases at J, with 11 bases in the middle. CDR3 sequence: CASSLQGSGGELFF. The CDR3 DNA sequence: TGTGCCAGCAGCTTACAGGGTTCGGGCGGGGAGCTGTTTTTT.

This clone came up a few times. The CDR3 DNA follows: TGTGCCAGCAGCTTATTTGAAGTGGTGGAATCGGATGGCTACACCTTC. This gives the protein CASSLFEVVESDGYTF. V and J are TRBV7-2 and TRBJ1-2; D gene unclear. Germline CDR1 and CDR2: SGHTA and FQGNSA. The CDR3 is 16 residues long. Trimming cost V 2 bases and J 6 bases, with 19 bases left between them.

This clone occurred many times. The rearrangement joins TRBV4-1 to TRBJ1-1, with D possibly being TRBD1 (6 bases). Per the germline V gene, CDR1 is MGHRA and CDR2 is YSYEKL. CDR3 length equals 15 residues. V was clipped by 4 bases and J by 1 base, with 13 bases between them. The DNA for the CDR3 is TGCGCCAGCAGCCTCCCTGGGACACCGAACACTGAAGCTTTCTTT. It codes for CASSLPGTPNTEAFF.

The chain recombines TRBV21-1 with TRBJ1-5; TRBD1, the table's D call, was not compared with the DNA. TRBV21-1 is described as a pseudogene. This CDR3 contains 12 residues. This CDR3 is CASSFRNQPQHF. The CDR3 region has the DNA TGTGCCAGCAGCTTCAGGAATCAGCCCCAGCATTTT.

CDR3 sequence reads: CASSNPGLAAPAADTQYF. In nucleotides, the CDR3 is TGCGCCAGCAGCAACCCGGGACTAGCGGCTCCCGCGGCAGATACGCAGTATTTT. The chain employs TRBV5-1 and TRBJ2-3, with 11 bases identical to TRBD2. From germline, CDR1 is SGHRS and CDR2 YFSETQ. The CDR3 consists of 18 residues. Trimming removed 4 bases from V and 4 bases from J; junction bases left unmatched: 14. The full variable domain, in which reference TRBV5-1 and TRBJ2-3 provide the parts outside the CDR3, is KAGVTQTPRYLIKTRGQQVTLSCSPISGHRSVSWYQQTPGQGLQFLFEYFSETQRNKGNFPGRFSGRQFSNSRSEMNVSTLELGDSALYLCASSNPGLAAPAADTQYFGPGTRLTVL.

This chain uses TRBV7-9 with TRBJ1-3; 9 nucleotides agree with TRBD1. This CDR3 spans 18 amino acids. Unmatched junction bases numbered 12, after V lost 6 bases and J lost 0 bases. Germline V gene data show CDR1 as SEHNR and CDR2 as FQNEAQ (reference sequence). This CDR3 reads CASRNWDRARGSGNTIYF. DNA for the CDR3: TGTGCCAGCAGGAACTGGGACAGGGCTCGGGGCTCTGGAAACACCATATATTTT. Together with reference TRBV7-9 and TRBJ1-3, the CDR3 gives the full variable domain: DTGVSQNPRHKITKRGQNVTFRCDPISEHNRLYWYRQTLGQGPEFLTYFQNEAQLEKSRLLSDRFSAERPKGSFSTLEIQRTEQGDSAMYLCASRNWDRARGSGNTIYFGEGSWLTVV.

The chain joins TRBV5-1 to TRBJ2-1; 7 nucleotides line up with TRBD1. Trimming took 4 bases from V and 2 from J; bases not matched to a gene: 6. The CDR3 runs to 15 residues. CDR1 SGHRS and CDR2 YFSETQ come from the germline V gene. The CDR3 region has the DNA TGCGCCAGCAGCCAAACCGGGACAGCCTACAATGAGCAGTTCTTC. Protein sequence: CASSQTGTAYNEQFF.

The CDR3 nucleotides read TGTGCCAGCAGCCCCAGGGGGACTGGGGCCAACGTCCTGACTTTC. Translated, it gives CASSPRGTGANVLTF. The rearrangement links TRBV6-5 to TRBJ2-6; the match to TRBD1 covers 7 bases. This CDR3 has 15 amino acids. The J segment lost 2 bases and the V segment lost 6 bases, leaving 4 bases of the junction unmatched. Germline CDR1 MNHEY, CDR2 SVGAGI.

Comment on this clone: Other nucleotide sequences in the sample specify the same CDR3. This chain links TRBV7-9 with TRBJ2-7; maybe TRBD1 (6 bases). The germline CDR1 and CDR2 sequences are SEHNR and FQNEAQ (reference sequence). V lost 1 base to trimming and J lost 4 bases, with 11 bases between them. The CDR3 consists of 14 residues. The CDR3 nucleotides are TGTGCCAGCAGCTTAGACGGGCAGGGGTACGAGCAGTACTTC. The encoded protein is CASSLDGQGYEQYF.

The gene calls are TRBV6-1 and TRBJ1-5, with 7 bases that match TRBD1. Germline CDR1 reads MNHNS; CDR2 reads SASEGT. The ends lost 4 bases at V and 0 bases at J; junction bases unmatched: 6. The CDR3 loop spans 16 amino acids. CDR3 amino acids: CASSVTGIFSNQPQHF. In DNA, the CDR3 is TGTGCCAGCAGTGTGACAGGGATTTTTAGCAATCAGCCCCAGCATTTT.

The rearrangement joins TRBV18 to TRBJ2-2, with 14 bases identical to TRBD2. J was trimmed by 0 bases and V by 6 bases; bases with no gene match: 9. CDR3 size: 19 residues. CDR1 and CDR2 (germline): KGHSH, LQKENI. For the CDR3, the DNA is TGTGCCAGCTCTCCGAGGACTAGCGGGAGGACTGCGAACACCGGGGAGCTGTTTTTT. It is translated as CASSPRTSGRTANTGELFF.

The chain employs TRBV5-4 and TRBJ1-1, with a tentative D call TRBD1 (6 bases). The CDR3 loop spans 14 amino acids. Per germline, CDR1 SGHNT and CDR2 YYREEE (reference sequence). V was trimmed by 0 bases and J by 6 bases, leaving 12 bases between them. CDR3 region: CASSLGGGRSEAFF. CDR3 coding DNA: TGTGCCAGCAGCTTGGGAGGGGGGAGGTCTGAAGCTTTCTTT.

The CDR3 DNA reads TGTGCCAGCAGCCCATCCGGCCGGGACAGGAACCTCTACACCTTC. This sequence encodes CASSPSGRDRNLYTF. V gene TRBV28 combines with J gene TRBJ1-2, with TRBD1 matching 8 bases. The CDR3 contains 15 residues. The J segment lost 10 bases and the V segment lost 6 bases, leaving 16 bases of the junction unmatched. Germline CDR1 reads MDHEN; CDR2 reads SYDVKM.

Only a few counts were recorded for this clone. This clone may be a read error of a much larger clone one base away. In the same sample, other DNA sequences code for this CDR3. The J gene is TRBJ1-5, the V gene TRBV7-9; D is uncertain. The CDR3 extends over 13 amino acids. With 1 base removed from V and 1 base from J, the gap between germline ends came to 2 bases. Germline-derived CDR1 and CDR2 are SEHNR and FQNEAQ (reference sequence). CDR3 in DNA: TGTGCCAGCAGCTTAGACAGCAATCAGCCCCAGCATTTT. Its translation: CASSLDSNQPQHF.

The chain has TRBV2 and TRBJ2-4, with D maybe TRBD2 (6 bases). This CDR3 contains 14 residues. CDR1 and CDR2 (germline): SNHLY, FYNNEI. Trimming took 3 bases from V and 7 from J, leaving 13 bases between them. The CDR3 is CASSDRTGRNIQYF. CDR3 nucleotide sequence: TGTGCCAGCAGTGATCGGACGGGGAGGAACATTCAGTACTTC.